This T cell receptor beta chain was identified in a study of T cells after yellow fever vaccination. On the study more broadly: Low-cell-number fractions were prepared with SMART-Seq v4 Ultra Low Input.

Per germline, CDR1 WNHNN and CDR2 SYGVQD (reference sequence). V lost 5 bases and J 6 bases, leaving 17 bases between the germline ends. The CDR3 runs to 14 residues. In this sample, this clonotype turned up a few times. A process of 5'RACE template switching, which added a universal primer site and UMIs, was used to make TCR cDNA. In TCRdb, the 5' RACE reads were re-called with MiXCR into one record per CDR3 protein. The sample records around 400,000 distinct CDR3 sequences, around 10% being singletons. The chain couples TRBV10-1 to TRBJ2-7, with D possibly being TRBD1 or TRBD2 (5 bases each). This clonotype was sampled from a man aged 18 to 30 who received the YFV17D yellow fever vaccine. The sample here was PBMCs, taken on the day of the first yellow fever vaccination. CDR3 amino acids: CASSPLGRTAEQYF. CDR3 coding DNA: TGCGCCAGCAGTCCTCTGGGACGGACCGCCGAGCAGTACTTC.